This passage covers 23 T cell receptor beta chains from one sample sequenced in a study of beta chain features in type 1 diabetes. Every bit of the isolated RNA underwent reverse transcription, so sequencing read expressed TCRB transcripts. Produced via immunoSEQ multiplex PCR; TCRdb's table is partial and in-frame only. Of about 650,000 clones in the sample, 12% are singletons; the top ten hold around 0.12%. Study-wide findings and caveats: Within each of all four CD4+ subsets, Type 1 diabetes patients had TCRB CDR3s that were moderately but significantly shorter.

For these receptors, no antigen is known. The sequencing input was naive CD4+ T cells from blood. The receptors shown here come from a man aged 30 to 39 with type 1 diabetes.

This clone showed up just a few times. This chain links TRBV9 with TRBJ1-5; possible D gene TRBD1, 5 bases. Trimming removed 0 bases at V and 3 bases at J, with 10 bases between. Germline V CDR1 and CDR2: SGDLS, YYNGEE. The length of the CDR3 is 15 residues. CDR3 amino acids: CASSVGQGVNQPQHF. The CDR3 nucleotides read TGTGCCAGCAGCGTAGGGCAGGGAGTCAATCAGCCCCAGCATTTT. Together with reference TRBV9 and TRBJ1-5, the CDR3 gives the full variable domain: DSGVTQTPKHLITATGQRVTLRCSPRSGDLSVYWYQQSLDQGLQFLIQYYNGEERAKGNILERFSAQQFPDLHSELNLSSLELGDSALYFCASSVGQGVNQPQHFGDGTRLSIL.

The chain employs TRBV28 and TRBJ1-2, with D maybe TRBD1 (6 bases). V was pared by 6 bases and J by 3 bases, with 11 bases between. The germline V gene has CDR1 MDHEN and CDR2 SYDVKM. The CDR3 length is 13 residues. The CDR3 loop reads CASSQGRDYGYTF. CDR3 DNA: TGTGCCAGCAGCCAGGGGAGGGACTATGGCTACACCTTC.

This clone turned up a few times. The CDR3 protein is CASFIVHNEQFF. CDR3 DNA: TGTGCCAGCTTCATTGTTCACAATGAGCAGTTCTTC. The rearrangement uses TRBV12-1 and TRBJ2-1; the D call of TRBD1 is as the table states it, not checked on the DNA. TRBV12-1 represents a pseudogene. The CDR3 runs to 12 residues.

The CDR3 nucleotides are TGTGCCAGCAGTGACCCTGGGACAGCTAATGGCTACACCTTC. As protein: CASSDPGTANGYTF. The genes are TRBV25-1 and TRBJ1-2, with TRBD1 identical over 7 bases. The CDR3 runs to 14 residues. CDR1 is MGHDK, CDR2 SYGVNS, per germline. V lost 3 bases and J lost 6; bases outside the gene matches: 7.

This chain uses TRBV28 with TRBJ2-5; TRBD2 agrees at 8 bases. Looked up from germline, CDR1 is MDHEN and CDR2 is SYDVKM. V dropped 10 bases and J dropped 2; count of bases not matched to a gene: 12. The CDR3 has 15 residues. As DNA, the CDR3 is TGTGCCACCGGACTTAGCGGGGAATTACAAGAGACCCAGTACTTC. This encodes CATGLSGELQETQYF.

With regard to this clone: Other DNA sequences in this sample translate to the same CDR3. V is TRBV7-2 and J is TRBJ1-2; TRBD1 aligns across 10 bases. The length of the CDR3 is 14 residues. The V gene's germline CDR1 is SGHTA and CDR2 FQGNSA. J lost 2 bases, V lost 4 bases, and 1 base had no gene match. CDR3 in amino acids: CASSSGQGNYGYTF. The CDR3 region has the DNA TGTGCCAGCAGCTCGGGACAGGGGAACTATGGCTACACCTTC.

The V gene is TRBV9, the J gene TRBJ2-3; perhaps TRBD2 as D (7 bases). The CDR3 runs to 17 residues. V was pared by 0 bases and J by 1 base, with 15 bases between. The germline V gene has CDR1 SGDLS and CDR2 YYNGEE. The DNA of the CDR3 is TGTGCCAGCAGCGTAGCCCCCTTAGGGGGGGGCACAGATACGCAGTATTTT. Protein: CASSVAPLGGGTDTQYF.

This chain joins TRBV2 and TRBJ1-6; D is unclear. V was pared by 4 bases and J by 5 bases, with 15 bases between. The CDR3 totals 16 residues. Germline V gene data show CDR1 as SNHLY and CDR2 as FYNNEI. CDR3 sequence reads: CASSVDGFQNNSPLHF. The CDR3 DNA reads TGTGCCAGCAGTGTGGACGGGTTTCAAAATAATTCACCCCTCCACTTT.

This chain joins TRBV2 and TRBJ2-7, with no clear D. Trimming took off 3 bases at V and 3 bases at J, with 6 bases between the two ends. Per germline, CDR1 SNHLY and CDR2 FYNNEI. The CDR3 contains 12 residues. The CDR3 DNA reads as TGTGCCAGCAGTGATCAGATCTACGAGCAGTACTTC. This encodes CASSDQIYEQYF.

The gene calls are TRBV18 and TRBJ2-7, with 7 nucleotides matching TRBD2. After removal of 6 bases from V and 4 bases from J, the junction contained 9 bases not matched to a gene. Germline V gives CDR1 KGHSH, CDR2 LQKENI. The CDR3 covers 14 residues. CDR3 in DNA: TGTGCCAGCTCTCCTCTCAGCGGGATATACGAGCAGTACTTC. Residues: CASSPLSGIYEQYF.

This clone was observed a few times. V and J are TRBV9 and TRBJ2-5, with TRBD2 matching over 7 bases. Per germline, CDR1 SGDLS and CDR2 YYNGEE. V lost 0 bases to trimming and J lost 4 bases; unmatched junction nucleotides: 6. The CDR3 consists of 15 residues. Here the CDR3 reads CASSVVGSSGETQYF. Written as DNA, the CDR3 is TGTGCCAGCAGCGTAGTAGGGTCTAGCGGAGAGACCCAGTACTTC.

This clone was seen a few times. The chain links TRBV7-9 to TRBJ1-2; maybe TRBD1 (5 bases). The CDR3 extends over 15 amino acids. Trimming took off 7 bases at V and 3 bases at J, with 18 bases between the two ends. CDR1 is SEHNR, CDR2 FQNEAQ, per germline (reference sequence). CDR3 sequence (DNA): TGTGCCAGCATCCTAGATGAAGGGGTGGACTATGGCTACACCTTC. This sequence encodes CASILDEGVDYGYTF.

This clone occurred a few times. The chain is built from TRBV18 and TRBJ1-5; D not resolved. Germline assignment: CDR1 KGHSH and CDR2 LQKENI. The CDR3 consists of 14 residues. V was clipped by 3 bases and J by 7 bases, with 13 bases between them. CDR3 sequence reads: CASSPGQVGQPQHF. Written as DNA, the CDR3 is TGTGCCAGCTCACCTGGGCAGGTCGGCCAGCCCCAGCATTTT.

This clone has just a few counts. The CDR3 reads CASSLSKLGSASYNEQFF. In DNA form, the CDR3 reads TGTGCCAGCAGCTTATCCAAACTAGGCTCTGCCTCCTACAATGAGCAGTTCTTC. The chain joins TRBV11-3 to TRBJ2-1, with D tentatively TRBD2 (5 bases). Germline-derived CDR1 and CDR2 are SGHNT and YENEEA. V gave up 2 bases and J gave up 0 bases, with 17 bases separating them. This CDR3 contains 18 residues.

This clone was observed a handful of times. The chain uses TRBV6-5 and TRBJ2-1, with D tentatively TRBD2 (6 bases). V was pared by 6 bases and J by 5 bases, with 17 bases between. The V gene's germline CDR1 is MNHEY and CDR2 SVGAGI. This CDR3 has 15 residues. CDR3 DNA sequence: TGTGCCAGCAGCCCCCGGAGGGGACCAAACAATGAGCAGTTCTTC. Its translation is CASSPRRGPNNEQFF.

This clone was counted only a few times. This specimen includes other DNA sequences encoding the same CDR3. The chain uses TRBV2 and TRBJ1-1; D is unresolved. The ends were cut back, 6 bases at V and 5 bases at J, with 7 bases in the middle. Germline CDR1 is SNHLY and CDR2 is FYNNEI. The length of the CDR3 is 11 residues. The DNA of the CDR3 is TGTGCCAGCAGCGGGTCGACTGAAGCTTTCTTT. Translated, it gives CASSGSTEAFF.

This clone showed up just a few times. The chain is built from TRBV6-5 and TRBJ1-2, with 7 bases matching TRBD1. Germline assignment: CDR1 MNHEY and CDR2 SVGAGI. The CDR3 consists of 15 residues. V lost 3 bases to trimming and J lost 5 bases; unmatched junction nucleotides: 9. The CDR3 is CASSYRGLGGYGYTF. The DNA for the CDR3 is TGTGCCAGCAGTTATAGGGGGCTCGGAGGTTATGGCTACACCTTC.

This clone was counted only a few times. The V call is TRBV19, the J call TRBJ2-2, with unresolved D. This CDR3 comprises 14 residues. V was clipped by 5 bases and J by 1 base, with 8 bases between them. Germline V gene lookup returns CDR1 LNHDA and CDR2 SQIVND (reference sequence). CDR3 amino acids: CASSFRQNTGELFF. CDR3 bases: TGTGCCAGTAGTTTTAGGCAGAACACCGGGGAGCTGTTTTTT.

This clone appeared a few times. The V gene is TRBV9, the J gene TRBJ1-5; a possible D gene is TRBD1 (6 bases). This CDR3 is built from 15 residues. Germline-derived CDR1 and CDR2 are SGDLS and YYNGEE. V was clipped by 3 bases and J by 4 bases, with 14 bases between them. The CDR3 region is CASSAGAQGNQPQHF. In nucleotides, the CDR3 is TGTGCCAGCAGCGCCGGGGCACAGGGAAATCAGCCCCAGCATTTT.

This clone has only a few counts. This chain uses TRBV28 with TRBJ2-1; D unclear. V was trimmed by 4 bases and J by 9 bases, leaving 7 bases between them. Germline CDR1 reads MDHEN; CDR2 reads SYDVKM. CDR3 length: 11 residues. The CDR3 DNA sequence: TGTGCCAGCAGTTCCCCGGGTGAGCAGTTCTTC. Protein sequence: CASSSPGEQFF.

V is TRBV6-4 and J is TRBJ2-3; TRBD2 matches at 7 bases. The CDR3 has 14 residues. Per germline, CDR1 MRHNA and CDR2 SNTAGT. J gave up 4 bases and V 3 bases, and 4 bases lay outside the gene matches. The DNA for the CDR3 is TGTGCCAGCAGTGATCGGGGGAGGGCAGATACGCAGTATTTT. This sequence encodes CASSDRGRADTQYF.

CDR3 nucleotide sequence: TGTGCCAGCAGTGAATCGGGGATGGGGAAGGATGAAGCTTTCTTT. This gives the protein CASSESGMGKDEAFF. This chain connects TRBV25-1 to TRBJ1-1; unclear D gene. Trimming shortened V by 1 base and J by 7 bases, and 16 bases separated the two germline ends. Per germline, CDR1 MGHDK and CDR2 SYGVNS. This CDR3 region has 15 residues.

The table lists this clone with a few counts. The chain has TRBV6-1 and TRBJ2-1; weak D call: TRBD2 (7 bases). V lost 6 bases to trimming and J lost 8 bases, with 17 bases between them. Germline values: CDR1 MNHNS, CDR2 SASEGT. The CDR3 is 14 amino acids. Here the CDR3 reads CASRKRGGSDEQFF. The CDR3 nucleotides read TGTGCCAGCAGGAAGAGGGGGGGCTCCGATGAGCAGTTCTTC.